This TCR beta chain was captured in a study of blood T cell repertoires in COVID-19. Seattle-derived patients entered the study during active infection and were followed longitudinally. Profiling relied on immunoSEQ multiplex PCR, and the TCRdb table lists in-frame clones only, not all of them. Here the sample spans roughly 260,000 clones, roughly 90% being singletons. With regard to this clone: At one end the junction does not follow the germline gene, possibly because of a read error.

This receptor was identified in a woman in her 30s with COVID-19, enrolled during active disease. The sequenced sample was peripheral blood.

In DNA form, the CDR3 reads TGTGCTAGCAGCTTAATCGGGGGACGAGAGACCCAGTACTTC. The encoded protein is CASSLIGGRETQYF. The V gene is TRBV7-7, the J gene TRBJ2-5, with D possibly TRBD2 on 6 matching bases. The germline V gene has CDR1 SSHAT and CDR2 FNYEAQ (reference sequence). The CDR3 has 14 amino acids.